A single sample gave rise to the 29 T cell receptor beta chains below, sequenced in a study of control samples from healthy donors and cancer patients (dated by TCRdb to the early 2020s). Library generation was performed with the immunoSEQ multiplex PCR assay. As stored in TCRdb, this immuneACCESS dataset retains in-frame rearrangements with V and J assigned. A fraction of the clones does not appear; measured against another copy, unresolved V genes explain less than half of the discrepancy, and the remainder lacks a known reason. The table for this sample lists some 120,000 clones; roughly 92% of them were counted only once. The biggest ten clones account for 7.8% of the sample. The sample comprised blood. The receptors here all came from a woman aged 18-29 years in good health.

The gene calls are TRBV7-8 and TRBJ1-2; 9 bases agree with TRBD1. Germline V gene lookup returns CDR1 SGHVS and CDR2 FQNEAQ. The CDR3 totals 15 residues. V gave up 4 bases and J gave up 1 base; unmatched junction bases: 4. This CDR3 is CASSSGTGLNYGYTF. The CDR3 region has the DNA TGTGCCAGCAGCTCAGGGACAGGGCTTAACTATGGCTACACCTTC.

CDR3: CASSPRDGGGDGYTF. CDR3 DNA sequence: TGTGCCAGCAGCCCCCGCGACGGAGGGGGCGACGGCTACACCTTC. The J gene is TRBJ1-2, the V gene TRBV21-1; TRBD1, the D gene given by the table, was not confirmed from the DNA. TRBV21-1 is given as a pseudogene. The CDR3 sequence is 15 residues long.

Of note for this clone: Other DNA sequences from this sample encode an identical CDR3 as well. V is TRBV7-2 and J is TRBJ1-1; D is ambiguous. The CDR3 consists of 15 residues. The ends were cut back, 0 bases at V and 0 bases at J, with 8 bases in the middle. The germline V gene encodes CDR1 SGHTA and CDR2 FQGNSA. Here the CDR3 reads CASSLAPRLNTEAFF. Here the CDR3 DNA reads TGTGCCAGCAGCTTAGCTCCTAGGTTGAACACTGAAGCTTTCTTT.

The chain joins TRBV21-1 to TRBJ2-7. TRBV21-1 corresponds to a pseudogene. The length of the CDR3 is 15 residues. The CDR3 region has the DNA TGTGCCAGCAGCAAAGAGGCCCGGCAGCCCTACGAGCAGTACTTC. Its protein is CASSKEARQPYEQYF.

The gene calls are TRBV6-6 and TRBJ1-2; no clear D. CDR1 is MNHNY, CDR2 SVGAGI, per germline (reference sequence). Trimming cost V 7 bases and J 4 bases, with 10 bases left between them. CDR3 length: 12 residues. In DNA form, the CDR3 reads TGTGCCAGCACCGCGAGAGGCTATGGCTACACCTTC. Protein sequence: CASTARGYGYTF.

The chain recombines TRBV7-8 with TRBJ1-1; D is undetermined. The germline gives CDR1 SGHVS, CDR2 FQNEAQ. The CDR3 contains 14 residues. V gave up 1 base and J gave up 5 bases, with 11 bases separating them. This chain's CDR3 is CASSLVRLSTEAFF. The CDR3 DNA sequence: TGTGCCAGCAGCTTAGTACGGCTGTCGACTGAAGCTTTCTTT.

In the case of this clone: One junction end disagrees with the germline gene, perhaps due to a read error. The J gene is TRBJ2-7, the V gene TRBV27, with D possibly TRBD2 on 6 matching bases. CDR3 length equals 14 residues. Germline V CDR1 and CDR2: MNHEY, SMNVEV (reference sequence). The CDR3 DNA is TGTGCGAGCACCCCCGGGGGTAGGAGAGGCGAGCAGTACTTC. Amino acids: CASTPGGRRGEQYF.

Only one count was recorded for this clone. The CDR3 loop is CASSFPGVVTEAFF. CDR3 in DNA: TGTGCCAGCAGCTTTCCCGGGGTGGTCACTGAAGCTTTCTTT. The chain couples TRBV7-9 to TRBJ1-1, with no clear D. The ends were cut back, 3 bases at V and 4 bases at J, with 12 bases in the middle. CDR1 and CDR2 (germline): SEHNR, FQNEAQ (reference sequence). The CDR3 is 14 amino acids.

This chain connects TRBV13 to TRBJ2-3; 11 positions match TRBD2. Trimming cost V 6 bases and J 5 bases; bases outside gene matches: 4. Germline-derived CDR1 and CDR2 are PRHDT and FYEKMQ (reference sequence). The CDR3 runs 14 residues. CDR3: CASSSGLAGDTQYF. Here the CDR3 DNA reads TGTGCCAGCAGTTCCGGACTAGCGGGAGATACGCAGTATTTT.

This chain joins TRBV11-2 and TRBJ2-5; D not resolved. The length of the CDR3 is 13 residues. V was pared by 1 base and J by 5 bases, with 8 bases between. Germline CDR1 and CDR2: SGHAT and FQNNGV. CDR3 bases: TGTGCCAGCAGCTTAGCCCCGGTTGAGACCCAGTACTTC. Its protein product is CASSLAPVETQYF.

The DNA for the CDR3 is TGCAGCGCCTCGGGCGGCGCTCTCTACGAGCAGTACTTC. Translated, it gives CSASGGALYEQYF. The rearrangement links TRBV29-1 to TRBJ2-7, with no clear D. V lost 7 bases and J 3 bases, leaving 16 bases between the germline ends. CDR1 SQVTM and CDR2 ANQGSEA come from the germline V gene. This CDR3 region has 13 residues.

This chain joins TRBV5-6 and TRBJ2-7; D could derive from TRBD1 or TRBD2 (5 bases each). Germline CDR1 reads SGHDT; CDR2 reads YYEEEE. Trimming removed 2 bases at V and 5 bases at J, with 11 bases between. The CDR3 is made up of 13 amino acids. The CDR3: CASSFGASDEQYF. The CDR3, as DNA: TGTGCCAGCAGCTTCGGGGCTTCCGACGAGCAGTACTTC.

The rearrangement links TRBV29-1 to TRBJ2-3; D possibly corresponds to TRBD1 (6 bases). V was pared by 2 bases and J by 6 bases, with 18 bases between. Germline CDR1 reads SQVTM; CDR2 reads ANQGSEA. The CDR3 contains 15 residues. The CDR3 loop is CSVEPGFPRGDTQYF. In DNA, the CDR3 is TGCAGCGTTGAACCGGGATTCCCAAGGGGGGATACGCAGTATTTT.

V and J are TRBV10-3 and TRBJ2-7, with 9 bases matching TRBD1. The CDR3 is 17 amino acids. J lost 7 bases, V lost 1 base, and 14 bases had no gene match. Germline CDR1 reads ENHRY; CDR2 reads SYGVKD. The CDR3: CAISEFVGTGSLREQYF. CDR3 bases: TGTGCCATCAGTGAGTTTGTCGGGACAGGGAGCTTGAGGGAGCAGTACTTC.

This clone was recorded a few times. This sequence joins TRBV4-2 and TRBJ1-5; 7 nucleotides align to TRBD1. Per the germline V gene, CDR1 is LGHNA and CDR2 is YNFKEQ. This CDR3 has 18 amino acids. V lost 3 bases to trimming and J lost 3 bases; unmatched junction nucleotides: 14. In DNA, the CDR3 is TGTGCCAGCAGCCAGACAGGGTCGGGGGGGCCACCCAATCAGCCCCAGCATTTT. Its protein product is CASSQTGSGGPPNQPQHF.

The chain links TRBV29-1 to TRBJ2-3; D possibly corresponds to TRBD2 (5 bases). Trimming removed 7 bases at V and 5 bases at J, with 19 bases between. Per germline, CDR1 SQVTM and CDR2 ANQGSEA. The CDR3 sequence is 14 residues long. The CDR3 DNA reads as TGCAGCGCCCGGGGTGGGGTGGGTGGAGATACGCAGTATTTT. Protein sequence: CSARGGVGGDTQYF.

The chain has TRBV27 and TRBJ2-7; 8 bases align to TRBD1. This CDR3 contains 14 residues. CDR1 is MNHEY and CDR2 is SMNVEV in the germline V gene (reference sequence). Trimming removed 2 bases from V and 2 bases from J; junction bases left unmatched: 2. The DNA for the CDR3 is TGTGCCAGCAGTTTAGACAGGGGACCCTACGAGCAGTACTTC. It translates to CASSLDRGPYEQYF.

This rearrangement joins TRBV28 to TRBJ2-7; D possibly corresponds to TRBD1 (7 bases). Germline V CDR1 and CDR2: MDHEN, SYDVKM. CDR3 size: 15 residues. V was clipped by 2 bases and J by 0 bases, with 11 bases between them. CDR3 in amino acids: CASSLGGTDSYEQYF. CDR3 DNA: TGTGCCAGCAGTTTAGGCGGGACAGACTCCTACGAGCAGTACTTC.

This clone was observed once. The chain carries TRBV27 and TRBJ1-1, with a possible D match to TRBD1 (5 bases). This CDR3 spans 17 amino acids. Germline CDR1 is MNHEY and CDR2 is SMNVEV (reference sequence). V was clipped by 2 bases and J by 14 bases, with 30 bases between them. CDR3 residues: CASSLPQVRRAVVLAFF. The CDR3 DNA reads TGTGCCAGCAGTTTACCCCAGGTTCGCAGGGCAGTAGTTTTGGCCTTCTTT.

This chain connects TRBV5-4 to TRBJ1-1, with TRBD1 identical over 7 bases. The CDR3 has 16 amino acids. From germline, CDR1 is SGHNT and CDR2 YYREEE (reference sequence). Germline trimming cut 4 bases from V and 3 bases from J; bases unmatched to any gene: 12. CDR3 nucleotide sequence: TGTGCCAGCAGCCCAAAGAGGGGGCAGGTGGACACTGAAGCTTTCTTT. Translating gives CASSPKRGQVDTEAFF.

The gene calls are TRBV4-2 and TRBJ1-1; a weak D match, TRBD1 (5 bases). The germline V and J ends were trimmed by 0 bases and 4 bases, with 12 bases remaining between them. The CDR3 is 15 amino acids. CDR1 is LGHNA, CDR2 YNFKEQ, per germline. The chain's CDR3 is CASSQDGWGGTEAFF. DNA for the CDR3: TGTGCCAGCAGCCAAGATGGGTGGGGGGGCACTGAAGCTTTCTTT.

The chain uses TRBV5-1 and TRBJ2-1, with 8 bases lining up with TRBD1. The germline gives CDR1 SGHRS, CDR2 YFSETQ. The CDR3 spans 15 residues. Trimming cost V 0 bases and J 7 bases; bases outside gene matches: 6. For the CDR3, the DNA is TGCGCCAGCAGCTTGGGAGCAGGGGGCCGGAATGAGCAGTTCTTC. It encodes CASSLGAGGRNEQFF.

The genes are TRBV7-9 and TRBJ2-7; D is unclear. Germline-derived CDR1 and CDR2 are SEHNR and FQNEAQ (reference sequence). Trimming removed 4 bases from V and 5 bases from J, with 18 bases in between. The CDR3 extends over 15 amino acids. The CDR3 reads CASSSPGPRWDEQYF. The CDR3 bases are TGTGCCAGCAGCTCACCCGGCCCGAGGTGGGACGAGCAGTACTTC.

In this sample, this clone turned up once. The V and J genes are TRBV2 and TRBJ2-7; the match to TRBD1 covers 7 bases. Looked up from germline, CDR1 is SNHLY and CDR2 is FYNNEI. This CDR3 has 14 residues. Trimming at V came to 6 bases and at J to 3 bases, leaving 8 bases not matched to a gene. The CDR3 coding sequence is TGTGCCAGCAGGCACAGGGGAGCGTACTACGAGCAGTACTTC. Translating gives CASRHRGAYYEQYF.

The chain is built from TRBV13 and TRBJ1-6; the match to TRBD1 covers 8 bases. Per the germline V gene, CDR1 is PRHDT and CDR2 is FYEKMQ (reference sequence). The CDR3 is made up of 14 amino acids. V lost 5 bases and J lost 8; bases outside the gene matches: 5. This chain's CDR3 is CASSQGQGHSPLHF. DNA for the CDR3: TGTGCCAGCAGCCAAGGACAGGGTCATTCACCCCTCCACTTT.

J is TRBJ2-3 and V is TRBV5-4, with TRBD2 matching over 7 bases. The germline CDR1 and CDR2 sequences are SGHNT and YYREEE (reference sequence). J gave up 6 bases and V 3 bases, and 13 bases lay outside the gene matches. The CDR3 extends over 16 amino acids. CDR3 sequence: CASSSHQTSRGDTQYF. Written as DNA, the CDR3 is TGTGCCAGCAGCTCCCACCAGACTAGCCGTGGGGATACGCAGTATTTT.

The V call is TRBV7-3, the J call TRBJ2-1, with D uncertain. Germline lookup yields CDR1 SGHTA and CDR2 FQGTGA. V lost 4 bases and J 8 bases, leaving 15 bases between the germline ends. The CDR3 has 14 residues. DNA for the CDR3: TGTGCCAGCAGCTCTAGTGGGATCGGCGATGAGCAGTTCTTC. This gives the protein CASSSSGIGDEQFF. The full variable domain, completed using reference TRBV7-3 and TRBJ2-1, is GAGVSQTPSNKVTEKGKYVELRCDPISGHTALYWYRQSLGQGPEFLIYFQGTGAADDSGLPNDRFFAVRPEGSVSTLKIQRTERGDSAVYLCASSSSGIGDEQFFGPGTRLTVL.

This clone was picked up a small number of times. The chain joins TRBV19 to TRBJ2-1; D is unresolved. The V gene's germline CDR1 is LNHDA and CDR2 SQIVND (reference sequence). V lost 0 bases and J lost 11, with 14 bases in between. The CDR3 length is 14 residues. The CDR3 reads CASSIDPIGRQQFF. The CDR3 DNA reads as TGTGCCAGTAGTATAGACCCGATTGGGCGTCAGCAGTTCTTC.

The V and J genes are TRBV18 and TRBJ2-2, with D tentatively TRBD1 (5 bases). Germline CDR1 is KGHSH and CDR2 is LQKENI. Trimming shortened V by 3 bases and J by 5 bases, and 13 bases separated the two germline ends. The CDR3 has 15 residues. The DNA for the CDR3 is TGTGCCAGCTCACCCAGGCAGGGAATAACCGGGGAGCTGTTTTTT. This codes for CASSPRQGITGELFF.